This T cell receptor beta chain derives from a study of identical twins. The CDR3 is 13 amino acids. Germline V gene data show CDR1 as SGHDT and CDR2 as YYEEEE. Trimming stripped 0 bases from V and 8 bases from J, with 11 bases between. In this sample, this clonotype turned up a few times. Each CDR3 protein gets one entry after TCRdb re-called the 5' RACE reads with MiXCR. The table lists approximately 620,000 distinct CDR3 sequences, 8.6% of them singletons. These data were likewise used in another study, on yellow fever vaccine responses in identical twins.

The chain has TRBV5-6 and TRBJ1-1; TRBD1 is a possible D gene (6 bases). Sequences were obtained from PBMCs. This receptor was obtained from a woman aged 18-30 years in good health. The CDR3 loop reads CASSLGGLPEAFF. In DNA form, the CDR3 reads TGTGCCAGCAGCTTGGGGGGGCTTCCCGAAGCTTTCTTT. Based on the CDR3 plus reference TRBV5-6 and TRBJ1-1, the full variable domain is DAGVTQSPTHLIKTRGQQVTLRCSPKSGHDTVSWYQQALGQGPQFIFQYYEEEERQRGNFPDRFSGHQFPNYSSELNVNALLLGDSALYLCASSLGGLPEAFFGQGTRLTVV.